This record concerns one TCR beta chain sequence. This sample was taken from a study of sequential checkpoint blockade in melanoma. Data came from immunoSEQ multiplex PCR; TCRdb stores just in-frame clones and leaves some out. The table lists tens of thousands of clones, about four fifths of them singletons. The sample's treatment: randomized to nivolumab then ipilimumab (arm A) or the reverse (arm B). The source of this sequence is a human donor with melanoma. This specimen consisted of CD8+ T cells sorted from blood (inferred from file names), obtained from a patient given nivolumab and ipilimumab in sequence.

The CDR3 loop is CASSAATGNQPQHF. DNA of the CDR3: TGTGCCAGCAGTGCCGCCACAGGCAATCAGCCCCAGCATTTT. V is TRBV28 and J is TRBJ1-5; D is undetermined. Trimming stripped 5 bases from V and 2 bases from J, with 10 bases between. Germline CDR1 is MDHEN and CDR2 is SYDVKM. There are 14 residues in the CDR3.